Below, 31 T cell receptor beta chains from the same sample are listed, as sequenced in a study of blood T cell repertoires in COVID-19. The repertoire was sequenced with immunoSEQ multiplex PCR; TCRdb's copy has only in-frame clones and lacks some. The sample yields about 100,000 clones, roughly 79% seen once. Input material: peripheral blood. The source is a woman aged 70-85 years with acute or convalescent COVID-19.

This clone was recorded only once. The chain is built from TRBV29-1 and TRBJ1-1, with unresolved D. This CDR3 has 10 amino acids. Germline loops: CDR1 SQVTM, CDR2 ANQGSEA. V was clipped by 7 bases and J by 6 bases, with 9 bases between them. This CDR3 is CSGAGPEAFF. The CDR3 nucleotides read TGCAGCGGCGCAGGCCCTGAAGCTTTCTTT.

V gene TRBV25-1 combines with J gene TRBJ1-1; unclear D gene. Trimming shortened V by 4 bases and J by 3 bases, and 18 bases separated the two germline ends. CDR3 size: 16 residues. Germline V gene sequence: CDR1 MGHDK, CDR2 SYGVNS. The CDR3 spells CASSGRGSRWDTEAFF. The CDR3 DNA sequence: TGTGCCAGCAGTGGACGAGGCAGCCGGTGGGACACTGAAGCTTTCTTT.

The gene calls are TRBV2 and TRBJ2-3; TRBD1 matches at 7 bases. CDR3 length equals 17 residues. J lost 4 bases, V lost 1 base, and 11 bases had no gene match. CDR1 SNHLY and CDR2 FYNNEI come from the germline V gene. The DNA of the CDR3 is TGTGCCAGCAGTGAAGAGGGTGGGCAGGGGGTCGCAGATACGCAGTATTTT. Translating it yields CASSEEGGQGVADTQYF.

J is TRBJ1-1 and V is TRBV27, with D possibly matching TRBD1 (6 bases). CDR3 length: 13 residues. Germline CDR1 reads MNHEY; CDR2 reads SMNVEV (reference sequence). The V and J ends lost 4 bases and 7 bases respectively, with 13 bases between them. Written as DNA, the CDR3 is TGTGCCAGCAGTTGGGACAACTCCGTTGAAGCTTTCTTT. This gives the protein CASSWDNSVEAFF.

V gene TRBV30 combines with J gene TRBJ1-3, with D perhaps matching TRBD1 (6 bases). The CDR3 runs 16 residues. V was cut by 2 bases and J by 0 bases, with 14 bases left in between. The V gene's germline CDR1 is GTSNPN and CDR2 SVGIG (reference sequence). CDR3 sequence reads: CAWSKGHLSSGNTIYF. The CDR3 DNA follows: TGTGCCTGGAGTAAGGGACATCTCAGCTCTGGAAACACCATATATTTT.

V is TRBV6-4 and J is TRBJ2-3, with a tentative D call TRBD1 (5 bases). The CDR3 covers 13 residues. Germline CDR1 is MRHNA and CDR2 is SNTAGT. V was shortened by 5 bases and J by 5 bases, with 11 bases between the two germline ends. This chain's CDR3 is CASSLEDRDTQYF. The CDR3 DNA is TGTGCCAGCAGTCTCGAAGACAGAGATACGCAGTATTTT.

V usage is TRBV15 and J usage is TRBJ1-3, with D possibly being TRBD1 (5 bases). There are 17 residues in the CDR3. Trimming shortened V by 5 bases and J by 0 bases, and 17 bases separated the two germline ends. Germline V gene data show CDR1 as LNHNV and CDR2 as YYDKDF (reference sequence). In DNA form, the CDR3 reads TGTGCCACCAGCTTCGGGCAACCTGGGGCCTCTGGAAACACCATATATTTT. Protein sequence: CATSFGQPGASGNTIYF.

The chain has TRBV6-5 and TRBJ1-5; maybe TRBD1 (5 bases). The CDR3 length is 15 residues. V gave up 6 bases and J gave up 3 bases, with 15 bases separating them. Germline V gives CDR1 MNHEY, CDR2 SVGAGI. The CDR3 DNA follows: TGTGCCAGCAGAACAACTTCAGGGTTCAATCAGCCCCAGCATTTT. Protein: CASRTTSGFNQPQHF.

This clone turned up a few times. The chain carries TRBV5-1 and TRBJ2-7, with TRBD1 as a possible D gene (6 bases). The germline V and J ends were trimmed by 5 bases and 3 bases, with 15 bases remaining between them. Germline V gene lookup returns CDR1 SGHRS and CDR2 YFSETQ. The CDR3 covers 14 residues. The CDR3 reads CASRKGDGGYEQYF. CDR3 nucleotide sequence: TGCGCCAGCAGAAAGGGGGATGGTGGCTACGAGCAGTACTTC.

This sequence joins TRBV5-6 and TRBJ2-3; D gene ambiguous. Looked up from germline, CDR1 is SGHDT and CDR2 is YYEEEE. Trimming took off 5 bases at V and 0 bases at J, with 13 bases between the two ends. The CDR3 is 15 residues long. DNA for the CDR3: TGTGCCAGCAGATCATACTTCGTGAGCACAGATACGCAGTATTTT. Amino acids: CASRSYFVSTDTQYF.

The chain joins TRBV4-3 to TRBJ2-4, with 9 bases lining up with TRBD1. J lost 2 bases, V lost 1 base, and 9 bases had no gene match. The germline CDR1 and CDR2 sequences are LGHNA and YSLEER. The CDR3 is 18 amino acids. The CDR3 DNA reads as TGCGCCAGCAGCCAAGGGTTGGGGACAGGGTTATCCAAAAACATTCAGTACTTC. Translation: CASSQGLGTGLSKNIQYF.

The rearrangement uses TRBV6-5 and TRBJ2-3; D is unresolved. CDR1 is MNHEY, CDR2 SVGAGI, per germline. V dropped 6 bases and J dropped 6 bases, with 13 bases sitting between them. The length of the CDR3 is 13 residues. CDR3 DNA: TGTGCCAGCAGCCCCCCGAGTTTGGATACGCAGTATTTT. Translating gives CASSPPSLDTQYF.

V usage is TRBV3-1 (or the pseudogene TRBV3-2) and J usage is TRBJ1-1, with a possible D match to TRBD1 (6 bases). Germline-derived CDR1 and CDR2 are LGHDT and YNNKEL (reference sequence). This CDR3 contains 15 residues. V was cut by 6 bases and J by 1 base, with 15 bases left in between. The chain's CDR3 is CASRPQNRENTEAFF. Here the CDR3 DNA reads TGTGCCAGCAGGCCTCAGAACAGGGAGAACACTGAAGCTTTCTTT.

V is TRBV29-1 and J is TRBJ2-7; a weak D match, TRBD1 (6 bases). This CDR3 is built from 14 residues. Between the trimmed V and J ends, which lost 3 bases and 1 base, there was a span of 13 bases. In germline, CDR1 is SQVTM, CDR2 ANQGSEA. In nucleotides, the CDR3 is TGCAGCGTTGACGCAGCAGGGGAATCCTACGAGCAGTACTTC. This translates into CSVDAAGESYEQYF.

This clone was picked up a small number of times. The chain carries TRBV30 and TRBJ1-4, with D uncertain. CDR1 GTSNPN and CDR2 SVGIG come from the germline V gene (reference sequence). The CDR3 has 14 residues. V dropped 5 bases and J dropped 3 bases, with 13 bases sitting between them. The CDR3: CAWDYSGPNEKLFF. In nucleotides, the CDR3 is TGTGCCTGGGACTACTCAGGCCCTAATGAAAAACTGTTTTTT. Looking up the rest from reference TRBV30 and TRBJ1-4 gives the full variable domain: SQTIHQWPATLVQPVGSPLSLECTVEGTSNPNLYWYRQAAGRGLQLLFYSVGIGQISSEVPQNLSASRPQDRQFILSSKKLLLSDSGFYLCAWDYSGPNEKLFFGSGTQLSVL.

This clone was seen once. Other DNA sequences within the sample encode an identical CDR3. This chain uses TRBV7-8 with TRBJ2-5; 7 bases are shared with TRBD1. The CDR3 is 17 residues long. V lost 5 bases and J lost 2; bases outside the gene matches: 14. Germline V gene sequence: CDR1 SGHVS, CDR2 FQNEAQ. DNA for the CDR3: TGTGCCAGCAGCGGGACCGGGACAGCGACTTATCAAGAGACCCAGTACTTC. Its protein is CASSGTGTATYQETQYF.

V usage is TRBV2 and J usage is TRBJ1-3; 7 bases map to TRBD1. The V segment lost 3 bases and the J segment 0 bases; nucleotides outside the gene matches: 2. Looked up from germline, CDR1 is SNHLY and CDR2 is FYNNEI. This CDR3 region has 15 residues. CDR3 sequence: CASSEGQRSGNTIYF. The CDR3 bases are TGTGCCAGCAGTGAGGGACAGCGCTCTGGAAACACCATATATTTT.

With respect to this clone: No DNA is shown, since the ends of the CDR3 on it are uncertain; the CDR3 is the one TCRdb lists. V usage is TRBV29-1 and J usage is TRBJ1-2. The CDR3 is 8 residues long, ends included. CDR1 SQVTM and CDR2 ANQGSEA come from the germline V gene. CDR3 in amino acids: CSVGEGTF.

The chain links TRBV7-9 to TRBJ1-1, with no clear D. This CDR3 has 15 amino acids. Trimming pared 5 bases from V and 0 bases from J, leaving 13 bases between. CDR1 and CDR2 (germline): SEHNR, FQNEAQ (reference sequence). This chain's CDR3 is CASSPKLAMNTEAFF. The CDR3, as DNA: TGTGCCAGCAGCCCAAAGCTCGCCATGAACACTGAAGCTTTCTTT.

This chain links TRBV5-5 with TRBJ1-2; tentative D call: TRBD1 (6 bases). Germline V gene sequence: CDR1 SGHKS, CDR2 YYEKEE (reference sequence). This CDR3 spans 15 amino acids. Trimming left V 0 bases short and J 2 bases short, with 11 bases between. CDR3 bases: TGTGCCAGCAGCTTGGATTCAGACAGGAACTATGGCTACACCTTC. It encodes CASSLDSDRNYGYTF.

V gene TRBV12-3 or TRBV12-4 combines with J gene TRBJ2-3, with D hard to call. The V end was cut by 1 base, the J end by 3 bases, with 5 bases between. The CDR3 consists of 13 residues. For the CDR3, the DNA is TGTGCCAGCAGTTTAGTGACAACAGATACGCAGTATTTT. Its protein is CASSLVTTDTQYF.

The chain recombines TRBV9 with TRBJ1-3; 8 positions match TRBD1. In germline, CDR1 is SGDLS, CDR2 YYNGEE. J gave up 2 bases and V 4 bases, and 8 bases lay outside the gene matches. The length of the CDR3 is 16 residues. The DNA for the CDR3 is TGTGCCAGCAGCCCTAGGACAGGGATAACTGGAAACACCATATATTTT. Its translation is CASSPRTGITGNTIYF.

The chain is built from TRBV6-1 and TRBJ1-5; 7 bases are a match to TRBD1. The ends lost 0 bases at V and 2 bases at J; junction bases unmatched: 1. Germline V gene lookup returns CDR1 MNHNS and CDR2 SASEGT. This CDR3 has 15 amino acids. CDR3 residues: CASSEAGGGNQPQHF. The CDR3 bases are TGTGCCAGCAGTGAAGCAGGGGGCGGCAATCAGCCCCAGCATTTT.

The chain is built from TRBV5-8 and TRBJ2-5; TRBD1 matches 8 bases. Germline values: CDR1 SGHTS, CDR2 YDEGEE. This CDR3 is 14 amino acids long. V lost 4 bases to trimming and J lost 4 bases; unmatched junction nucleotides: 6. Written as DNA, the CDR3 is TGTGCCAGCAGCCCCCGGACAGGGAGAGAGACCCAGTACTTC. Its translation is CASSPRTGRETQYF.

The chain recombines TRBV3-1 (or the pseudogene TRBV3-2) with TRBJ1-2; the D gene is possibly TRBD1 (6 bases). The CDR3 length is 15 residues. V shed 0 bases and J shed 8 bases, with 16 bases lying between them. Germline V gives CDR1 LGHDT, CDR2 YNNKEL (reference sequence). The CDR3 here is CASSQDASQGKGYTF. Written as DNA, the CDR3 is TGTGCCAGCAGCCAAGACGCTAGCCAGGGGAAAGGCTACACCTTC.

The gene calls are TRBV4-1 and TRBJ1-4; 8 bases are shared with TRBD1. The CDR3 consists of 15 residues. CDR1 is MGHRA, CDR2 YSYEKL, per germline. Losses at the gene ends were 0 bases for V and 8 bases for J; bases not matched to a gene: 5. CDR3 protein: CASSQDTGGREKLFF. The CDR3 nucleotides read TGCGCCAGCAGCCAAGATACAGGGGGGCGAGAAAAACTGTTTTTT.

The V call is TRBV10-3, the J call TRBJ2-1, with 11 positions matching TRBD2. The germline V gene encodes CDR1 ENHRY and CDR2 SYGVKD. V shed 4 bases and J 8 bases; nucleotides not matched to a gene: 4. This CDR3 contains 14 residues. The CDR3 bases are TGTGCCATCAGTGGGACTAGCGGGTTCTATGAGCAGTTCTTC. This gives the protein CAISGTSGFYEQFF.

This chain uses TRBV10-1 with TRBJ1-6; D call uncertain. CDR1 WNHNN and CDR2 SYGVQD come from the germline V gene (reference sequence). Trimming took 4 bases from V and 7 from J, leaving 11 bases between them. The CDR3 is made up of 14 amino acids. CDR3 residues: CASSVGQANSPLHF. CDR3 DNA sequence: TGCGCCAGCAGTGTTGGGCAGGCCAATTCACCCCTCCACTTT.

This clone was picked up one time. The rearrangement joins TRBV19 to TRBJ2-5, with 7 bases that match TRBD2. This CDR3 has 16 amino acids. V dropped 6 bases and J dropped 2; count of bases not matched to a gene: 12. The germline V gene encodes CDR1 LNHDA and CDR2 SQIVND (reference sequence). The CDR3 nucleotides read TGTGCCAGTAGACCGACGCGTGGGGGGGAGCAAGAGACCCAGTACTTC. It is translated as CASRPTRGGEQETQYF.

The rearrangement uses TRBV18 and TRBJ2-2; unclear D gene. Between the trimmed V and J ends, which lost 2 bases and 1 base, there was a span of 8 bases. The germline CDR1 and CDR2 sequences are KGHSH and LQKENI. CDR3 length: 15 residues. CDR3 nucleotides: TGTGCCAGCTCACCAGGGCCCCTGAACACCGGGGAGCTGTTTTTT. Encoded protein: CASSPGPLNTGELFF.

Here the CDR3 reads CSVDLRGGYTF. The CDR3, as DNA: TGCAGTGTCGACCTCAGGGGTGGCTACACCTTC. J is TRBJ1-2 and V is TRBV20-1, with a weak D call TRBD1 (6 bases). This CDR3 contains 11 residues. Germline V CDR1 and CDR2: DFQATT, SNEGSKA (reference sequence). V gave up 7 bases and J gave up 7 bases, with 13 bases separating them.